This TCR beta chain was identified during a study of control samples from healthy donors and cancer patients. Data came from immunoSEQ multiplex PCR; TCRdb stores just in-frame clones and leaves some out. The data contain about 150,000 clones, 75% to 95% of them singletons. Germline trimming cut 5 bases from V and 3 bases from J; bases unmatched to any gene: 15. Looked up from germline, CDR1 is SEHNR and CDR2 is FQNEAQ (reference sequence). The length of the CDR3 is 17 residues. The sample was blood. The chain employs TRBV7-9 and TRBJ1-1; 7 bases are a match to TRBD1. The source of this sequence is a woman aged 40-49 years in good health. The CDR3 spells CASSGFGDSKGHTEAFF. CDR3 sequence (DNA): TGTGCCAGCAGCGGTTTTGGGGACAGCAAAGGACACACTGAAGCTTTCTTT.